Following are 12 T cell receptor beta chains from one sample sequenced in a study of blood T cell repertoires in COVID-19 (dated by TCRdb to between 2020 and 2021). Library preparation employed the immunoSEQ multiplex PCR assay. Not all clones reach the TCRdb copy of this immuneACCESS table, which keeps in-frame sequences only. Checked studies attribute under half of the gap to unresolved V genes and leave the rest unexplained. The sample table records under 250,000 clones; less than 85% of these occur just once. About 7% of the sample rests with the top ten. Source material: peripheral blood. All receptors derive from a woman aged 70-85 years with acute or convalescent COVID-19.

This sequence joins TRBV4-1 and TRBJ2-5, with TRBD2 identical over 7 bases. The CDR3 spans 17 residues. The J segment lost 1 base and the V segment lost 5 bases, leaving 13 bases of the junction unmatched. The germline CDR1 and CDR2 sequences are MGHRA and YSYEKL. In DNA form, the CDR3 reads TGCGCCAGCAGCTTATCCTCCCCCGGGGGGATCCAAGAGACCCAGTACTTC. It yields the protein CASSLSSPGGIQETQYF.

The chain carries TRBV7-2 and TRBJ1-2; weak D call: TRBD1 (5 bases). From germline, CDR1 is SGHTA and CDR2 FQGNSA. This CDR3 spans 12 amino acids. V gave up 5 bases and J gave up 7 bases, with 11 bases separating them. In nucleotides, the CDR3 is TGTGCCAGCAGCGCTTCAGGGTTTGGCTACACCTTC. It yields the protein CASSASGFGYTF.

This clone appeared a single time. This chain joins TRBV15 and TRBJ1-2; TRBD1 agrees at 12 bases. Germline CDR1 and CDR2: LNHNV and YYDKDF (reference sequence). With V trimmed by 7 bases and J by 7 bases, 4 bases remained unmatched. CDR3 length: 13 amino acids. The CDR3: CATTGQGAGGYTF. The DNA for the CDR3 is TGTGCCACCACGGGACAGGGGGCAGGTGGCTACACCTTC.

The CDR3: CATSRDRVTSTDTQYF. The CDR3 DNA sequence: TGTGCCACCAGCAGGGACAGGGTAACTAGCACAGATACGCAGTATTTT. The V and J genes are TRBV15 and TRBJ2-3; 8 nucleotides agree with TRBD1. J lost 0 bases, V lost 3 bases, and 5 bases had no gene match. The CDR3 runs 16 residues. Looked up from germline, CDR1 is LNHNV and CDR2 is YYDKDF (reference sequence).

The CDR3 sequence is CASSLTSGGGETQYF. The CDR3 DNA sequence: TGTGCCAGCAGCTTGACTAGCGGGGGTGGGGAGACCCAGTACTTC. V and J are TRBV7-2 and TRBJ2-5, with 12 bases fitting TRBD2. CDR1 is SGHTA and CDR2 is FQGNSA in the germline V gene. Trimming removed 3 bases from V and 5 bases from J; junction bases left unmatched: 4. CDR3 length equals 15 residues.

This clone occurred a few times. This chain uses TRBV30 with TRBJ1-5; D call uncertain. The CDR3 is 12 residues long. In germline, CDR1 is GTSNPN, CDR2 SVGIG (reference sequence). V was trimmed by 3 bases and J by 0 bases, leaving 3 bases between them. CDR3 sequence (DNA): TGTGCCTGGAGCTATAGCAATCAGCCCCAGCATTTT. It codes for CAWSYSNQPQHF.

The chain couples TRBV18 to TRBJ2-2; perhaps TRBD1 as D (6 bases). Trimming took 4 bases from V and 6 from J, leaving 15 bases between them. Germline loops: CDR1 KGHSH, CDR2 LQKENI. The CDR3 consists of 15 residues. For the CDR3, the DNA is TGTGCCAGCTCACGGATCTCAGGGGCGGCCGGGGAGCTGTTTTTT. It codes for CASSRISGAAGELFF.

The rearrangement joins TRBV10-3 to TRBJ1-1, with 7 positions matching TRBD1. Germline values: CDR1 ENHRY, CDR2 SYGVKD. V gave up 7 bases and J gave up 3 bases; unmatched junction bases: 5. The CDR3 spans 13 residues. The CDR3 DNA reads as TGTGCCATCAAGGAGGGGGCAGACACTGAAGCTTTCTTT. Protein: CAIKEGADTEAFF.

The chain carries TRBV6-5 and TRBJ1-6, with D perhaps TRBD1 (5 bases). The germline V and J ends were trimmed by 7 bases and 5 bases, with 9 bases remaining between them. CDR1 is MNHEY, CDR2 SVGAGI, per germline. This CDR3 is 13 amino acids long. CDR3 in DNA: TGTGCCAGCACGGCGGACAATAATTCACCCCTCCACTTT. Translation: CASTADNNSPLHF.

The V gene is TRBV5-1, the J gene TRBJ1-6, with D tentatively TRBD1 (6 bases). The germline CDR1 and CDR2 sequences are SGHRS and YFSETQ. V lost 2 bases, J lost 7 bases, and 19 bases lay in between. The CDR3 spans 17 residues. CDR3 amino acids: CASSFRPPGQGNSPLHF. The CDR3 nucleotides are TGCGCCAGCAGCTTTCGCCCTCCTGGGCAGGGGAATTCACCCCTCCACTTT.

The chain carries TRBV6-6 and TRBJ2-1; 8 bases map to TRBD1. V dropped 7 bases and J dropped 7; count of bases not matched to a gene: 3. The CDR3 length is 12 residues. CDR1 and CDR2 (germline): MNHNY, SVGAGI (reference sequence). CDR3 nucleotides: TGTGCCAGCAAGACAGGGGTGAATGAGCAGTTCTTC. This codes for CASKTGVNEQFF.

This chain uses TRBV12-3 or TRBV12-4 with TRBJ1-3; TRBD1 aligns across 7 bases. V was pared by 5 bases and J by 4 bases, with 2 bases of the junction left unmatched. This CDR3 is built from 13 residues. CDR3 loop: CASSPGQGNTIYF. CDR3 bases: TGTGCCAGCAGTCCGGGACAGGGAAACACCATATATTTT.